The 19 T cell receptor beta chains below all came from one sample that was sequenced in a study of T cell responses to AZD1222 COVID-19 vaccine. Sequencing was performed with immunoSEQ multiplex PCR; in TCRdb, only in-frame clones are kept and a portion is missing. Of 100,000 to 150,000 clones detected, approximately 87% appear once; the ten largest clones hold about 10%. Specimen: peripheral blood, collected on day 0 of AZD1222 vaccination. The receptors stem from an adult in good health.

V is TRBV15 and J is TRBJ2-1; 7 bases map to TRBD1. The CDR3 covers 17 residues. From germline, CDR1 is LNHNV and CDR2 YYDKDF (reference sequence). V dropped 2 bases and J dropped 1; count of bases not matched to a gene: 8. The CDR3 protein is CATSRPRDSTSYNEQFF. Written as DNA, the CDR3 is TGTGCCACCAGCAGACCCCGGGACAGCACATCCTACAATGAGCAGTTCTTC.

V and J are TRBV5-6 and TRBJ1-5; the D is unclear. Trimming removed 3 bases at V and 0 bases at J, with 13 bases between. This CDR3 region has 16 residues. Germline CDR1 reads SGHDT; CDR2 reads YYEEEE. The CDR3 loop reads CASSSGQKFSNQPQHF. The CDR3 region has the DNA TGTGCCAGCAGCTCCGGTCAGAAATTTAGCAATCAGCCCCAGCATTTT. Together with reference TRBV5-6 and TRBJ1-5, the CDR3 gives the full variable domain: DAGVTQSPTHLIKTRGQQVTLRCSPKSGHDTVSWYQQALGQGPQFIFQYYEEEERQRGNFPDRFSGHQFPNYSSELNVNALLLGDSALYLCASSSGQKFSNQPQHFGDGTRLSIL.

This clone was seen more than once but under ten times. The rearrangement uses TRBV28 and TRBJ1-2; possible D gene TRBD1, 5 bases. Germline CDR1 MDHEN, CDR2 SYDVKM. Trimming took off 2 bases at V and 3 bases at J, with 7 bases between the two ends. The CDR3 covers 13 residues. The CDR3 bases are TGTGCCAGCAGTTTAGGCAGGGACTATGGCTACACCTTC. Translated, it gives CASSLGRDYGYTF.

This clone was detected once. This chain uses TRBV12-3 or TRBV12-4 with TRBJ1-1; D is possibly TRBD1 (5 bases). The CDR3 totals 12 residues. V lost 6 bases to trimming and J lost 5 bases, with 10 bases between them. The CDR3 DNA sequence: TGTGCCAGCAGGCCGCAGGGAACTGAAGCTTTCTTT. Its protein product is CASRPQGTEAFF.

The V call is TRBV6-6, the J call TRBJ1-2, with D hard to call. The CDR3 has 13 amino acids. Germline lookup yields CDR1 MNHNY and CDR2 SVGAGI (reference sequence). V lost 2 bases, J lost 7 bases, and 11 bases lay in between. CDR3 protein: CASSYEVSRGYTF. The DNA of the CDR3 is TGTGCCAGCAGTTACGAGGTCTCGCGTGGCTACACCTTC.

J is TRBJ2-1 and V is TRBV10-3; the D gene is possibly TRBD1 (6 bases). CDR1 is ENHRY and CDR2 is SYGVKD in the germline V gene. This CDR3 region has 15 residues. Trimming stripped 7 bases from V and 6 bases from J, with 19 bases between. CDR3 sequence reads: CAINHGQGRGNEQFF. The CDR3 region has the DNA TGTGCCATCAATCATGGCCAGGGCAGGGGCAATGAGCAGTTCTTC.

The rearrangement links TRBV6-2 or TRBV6-3 to TRBJ1-1; D gene unclear. Trimming shortened V by 6 bases and J by 3 bases, and 8 bases separated the two germline ends. This CDR3 is built from 12 residues. Germline V gene lookup returns CDR1 MNHEY and CDR2 SVGEGT. CDR3 sequence (DNA): TGTGCCAGCAGCAACCTCCACACTGAAGCTTTCTTT. This gives the protein CASSNLHTEAFF.

The rearrangement links TRBV5-4 to TRBJ2-5; D may match TRBD1 or TRBD2 (5 bases each). Germline CDR1 reads SGHNT; CDR2 reads YYREEE (reference sequence). Trimming removed 3 bases from V and 5 bases from J, with 8 bases in between. The CDR3 spans 12 residues. CDR3 DNA sequence: TGTGCCAGCAGCTCGGGGACGGAGACCCAGTACTTC. Its translation is CASSSGTETQYF.

The V and J genes are TRBV6-5 and TRBJ2-6; 7 bases match TRBD1. Trimming at V came to 8 bases and at J to 4 bases, leaving 8 bases not matched to a gene. The CDR3 totals 15 residues. Germline CDR1 MNHEY, CDR2 SVGAGI. CDR3 bases: TGTGCCAGCGAGGACAGGACTGGGGGGGCCAACGTCCTGACTTTC. Protein product: CASEDRTGGANVLTF.

The chain recombines TRBV9 with TRBJ2-3; maybe TRBD2 (6 bases). CDR3 length: 14 residues. Between the trimmed V and J ends, which lost 2 bases and 5 bases, there was a span of 12 bases. The germline gives CDR1 SGDLS, CDR2 YYNGEE. The CDR3 nucleotides are TGTGCCAGCAGCGTGGGCGGGACCCAAGATACGCAGTATTTT. Residues: CASSVGGTQDTQYF.

J is TRBJ2-7 and V is TRBV5-8; perhaps TRBD1 as D (5 bases). The CDR3 has 13 residues. V was trimmed by 5 bases and J by 3 bases, leaving 12 bases between them. Germline V gives CDR1 SGHTS, CDR2 YDEGEE. The CDR3 nucleotides are TGTGCCAGCAGGACAGTAGGTGGCTACGAGCAGTACTTC. Its protein product is CASRTVGGYEQYF.

V gene TRBV6-5 combines with J gene TRBJ2-7; no clear D. Germline V gives CDR1 MNHEY, CDR2 SVGAGI. The V end was cut by 6 bases, the J end by 1 base, with 16 bases between. The CDR3 covers 15 residues. CDR3 protein: CASSPYSGSSYEQYF. The CDR3 coding sequence is TGTGCCAGCAGCCCCTATTCGGGCAGTTCCTACGAGCAGTACTTC.

The rearrangement joins TRBV6-5 to TRBJ2-5; 9 nucleotides align to TRBD2. The CDR3 is 16 amino acids. V lost 0 bases to trimming and J lost 2 bases; unmatched junction nucleotides: 4. Germline CDR1 and CDR2: MNHEY and SVGAGI. The CDR3 nucleotides read TGTGCCAGCAGTTACTCCCTAGCGGGGAATCAAGAGACCCAGTACTTC. It codes for CASSYSLAGNQETQYF.

This clone was observed a single time. The chain has TRBV23-1 and TRBJ2-1, with D perhaps matching TRBD1 (6 bases). Being an ORF, TRBV23-1 has a function that is uncertain. Trimming stripped 4 bases from V and 6 bases from J, with 19 bases between. The length of the CDR3 is 16 residues. This CDR3 is CASSLPRRGKGNEQFF. The DNA for the CDR3 is TGCGCCAGCAGTCTCCCCCGCAGGGGAAAGGGCAATGAGCAGTTCTTC.

The chain combines TRBV28 with TRBJ2-7, with 10 bases matching TRBD1. Germline-derived CDR1 and CDR2 are MDHEN and SYDVKM. The CDR3 runs 17 residues. V shed 3 bases, J shed 9 bases, and the junction held 17 bases outside the gene matches. In DNA, the CDR3 is TGTGCCAGCAGTTTTGGCCGTTGGGGGACAGGGGATGTGGGGCAGTACTTC. It encodes CASSFGRWGTGDVGQYF.

The chain recombines TRBV28 with TRBJ2-7; D may be TRBD1 (6 bases). CDR1 MDHEN and CDR2 SYDVKM come from the germline V gene. With 5 bases removed from V and 6 bases from J, the gap between germline ends came to 11 bases. The length of the CDR3 is 12 residues. The CDR3 bases are TGTGCCAGCAGTACCCGGACAGCCGAGCAGTACTTC. Translating it yields CASSTRTAEQYF.

This chain links TRBV3-1 (or the pseudogene TRBV3-2) with TRBJ1-3, with TRBD1 identical over 10 bases. Germline CDR1 reads LGHDT; CDR2 reads YNNKEL (reference sequence). The CDR3 length is 16 residues. J gave up 3 bases and V 4 bases, and 6 bases lay outside the gene matches. CDR3 loop: CASSPWGQGIGNTIYF. Written as DNA, the CDR3 is TGTGCCAGCAGCCCGTGGGGACAGGGGATTGGAAACACCATATATTTT.

This chain uses TRBV3-1 (or the pseudogene TRBV3-2) with TRBJ1-2; possibly TRBD1 for D (6 bases). This CDR3 has 14 amino acids. Germline V gene lookup returns CDR1 LGHDT and CDR2 YNNKEL (reference sequence). V shed 4 bases and J shed 7 bases, with 16 bases lying between them. CDR3: CASSPLRGHGGYTF. The CDR3 DNA sequence: TGTGCCAGCAGCCCCCTCAGGGGCCACGGTGGCTACACCTTC.

The V call is TRBV6-5, the J call TRBJ1-5, with D unresolved. The germline V gene encodes CDR1 MNHEY and CDR2 SVGAGI. V was trimmed by 6 bases and J by 4 bases, leaving 16 bases between them. The CDR3 contains 15 residues. The CDR3 DNA reads TGTGCCAGCAGGATCGGCCCAACAAATAATCAGCCCCAGCATTTT. This translates into CASRIGPTNNQPQHF.